Reported below is one TCR beta chain. These data originate in a study of blood T cell repertoires in COVID-19. There are 17 residues in the CDR3. V was trimmed by 2 bases and J by 2 bases, leaving 16 bases between them. The germline V gene has CDR1 LGHNA and CDR2 YSLEER. Assay used: immunoSEQ multiplex PCR; TCRdb lists only in-frame clones, some missing. The sample yields about 270,000 clones, about 85% seen once. The sequenced material came from PBMCs or T cells enriched from blood (not recorded which). The chain carries TRBV4-3 and TRBJ1-5, with no clear D. This TCR was recovered from a woman aged 45-65 years who had recovered from COVID-19. CDR3 bases: TGCGCCAGCAGCCAATTCCACTACGTGGTTGGCAATCAGCCCCAGCATTTT. It translates to CASSQFHYVVGNQPQHF.